These 17 T cell receptor beta chains came from one sample sequenced in a study of blood T cell repertoires in COVID-19. Sequencing used immunoSEQ multiplex PCR; TCRdb keeps in-frame clones, though not all of them. Among 300,000 to 400,000 clones listed, approximately 90% were seen once. Sequenced input: peripheral blood. The receptors derive from a woman aged 45-59 years with active or convalescent COVID-19.

The rearrangement links TRBV11-2 to TRBJ2-1; TRBD1 matches 7 bases. This CDR3 has 14 residues. The junction had 7 bases not matched to a gene; V was cut back by 1 base and J by 10 bases. Germline assignment: CDR1 SGHAT and CDR2 FQNNGV. Here the CDR3 DNA reads TGTGCCAGCAGCTTAGGACAGGGTCTCGGGGAGCAGTTCTTC. It yields the protein CASSLGQGLGEQFF.

The rearrangement links TRBV3-1 (or the pseudogene TRBV3-2) to TRBJ1-1; 7 bases align to TRBD1. Germline V gene data show CDR1 as LGHDT and CDR2 as YNNKEL (reference sequence). The CDR3 is 16 amino acids. The V gene end was trimmed by 0 bases and the J gene end by 3 bases; junction bases not matched to a gene: 7. CDR3 sequence reads: CASSQDGTARDTEAFF. The CDR3 DNA is TGTGCCAGCAGCCAAGATGGGACAGCACGGGACACTGAAGCTTTCTTT.

The CDR3 region has the DNA TGTGCCAGCAGCTTGCAGTCCTTCTCTGGAAACACCATATATTTT. This translates into CASSLQSFSGNTIYF. The chain is built from TRBV5-4 and TRBJ1-3; no definite D call. The CDR3 is 15 residues long. In germline, CDR1 is SGHNT, CDR2 YYREEE (reference sequence). Between the trimmed V and J ends, which lost 1 base and 0 bases, there was a span of 8 bases. The entire variable domain, with the rest obtained from reference TRBV5-4 and TRBJ1-3, is as follows: ETGVTQSPTHLIKTRGQQVTLRCSSQSGHNTVSWYQQALGQGPQFIFQYYREEENGRGNFPPRFSGLQFPNYSSELNVNALELDDSALYLCASSLQSFSGNTIYFGEGSWLTVV.

CDR3 amino acids: CASSLRGQTEAFF. The DNA for the CDR3 is TGTGCCAGCAGCTTGAGAGGACAGACTGAAGCTTTCTTT. The chain carries TRBV7-2 and TRBJ1-1, with D possibly matching TRBD1 (6 bases). V was pared by 3 bases and J by 5 bases, with 10 bases between. CDR1 is SGHTA and CDR2 is FQGNSA in the germline V gene. This CDR3 has 13 residues.

This chain links TRBV11-2 with TRBJ2-2; 9 bases line up with TRBD1. V lost 5 bases and J lost 1; bases outside the gene matches: 5. Germline lookup yields CDR1 SGHAT and CDR2 FQNNGV. This CDR3 is 16 amino acids long. The CDR3 here is CASSTSGQGNTGELFF. The CDR3 DNA reads TGTGCCAGCAGCACCTCGGGACAGGGGAACACCGGGGAGCTGTTTTTT.

The genes are TRBV7-3 and TRBJ2-7; TRBD1 matches at 9 bases. CDR1 is SGHTA and CDR2 is FQGTGA in the germline V gene. The V segment lost 1 base and the J segment 5 bases; nucleotides outside the gene matches: 6. The CDR3 has 15 residues. The CDR3 spells CASSLRGDRANEQYF. The CDR3 DNA reads as TGTGCCAGCAGCTTAAGGGGGGACAGGGCTAACGAGCAGTACTTC. The full variable domain, its missing parts supplied by reference TRBV7-3 and TRBJ2-7, is GAGVSQTPSNKVTEKGKYVELRCDPISGHTALYWYRQSLGQGPEFLIYFQGTGAADDSGLPNDRFFAVRPEGSVSTLKIQRTERGDSAVYLCASSLRGDRANEQYFGPGTRLTVT.

The rearrangement joins TRBV10-3 to TRBJ1-4; D is undetermined. Deletions cut 3 bases from V and 8 bases from J, with 16 bases between. In germline, CDR1 is ENHRY, CDR2 SYGVKD. The CDR3 is made up of 15 amino acids. The CDR3 sequence: CAISEALQRPEKLFF. CDR3 DNA: TGTGCCATCAGTGAAGCTTTGCAGCGACCGGAAAAACTGTTTTTT.

The genes are TRBV11-1 and TRBJ2-1; 7 positions agree with TRBD2. The germline gives CDR1 SGHAT, CDR2 FQDESV (reference sequence). V trimming: 5 bases; J trimming: 7 bases; junction bases outside the gene matches: 11. CDR3 size: 15 residues. CDR3 in amino acids: CASSRAAGVGNEQFF. The CDR3 bases are TGTGCCAGCAGCCGGGCTGCGGGGGTGGGGAATGAGCAGTTCTTC.

The chain combines TRBV7-9 with TRBJ2-3; TRBD2 might be the D (6 bases). CDR1 SEHNR and CDR2 FQNEAQ come from the germline V gene (reference sequence). The CDR3 has 13 amino acids. This CDR3 reads CGLSGVSTDTQYF. CDR3 nucleotide sequence: TGTGGATTGTCGGGGGTTTCCACAGATACGCAGTATTTT.

J is TRBJ2-2 and V is TRBV6-2 or TRBV6-3, with 9 bases matching TRBD2. V gave up 4 bases and J gave up 8 bases; unmatched junction bases: 5. CDR1 MNHEY and CDR2 SVGEGT come from the germline V gene. The CDR3 has 14 residues. CDR3 nucleotide sequence: TGTGCCAGCAGTTGGGGACTAGCTGCAGGGGAGCTGTTTTTT. Its translation is CASSWGLAAGELFF.

This chain uses TRBV7-2 with TRBJ2-1; 7 bases align to TRBD1. The germline V gene has CDR1 SGHTA and CDR2 FQGNSA. V lost 5 bases and J lost 2; bases outside the gene matches: 6. The CDR3 totals 15 residues. The CDR3 DNA follows: TGTGCCAGCAGCCCGACAGGGTACCCCTACAATGAGCAGTTCTTC. Its protein product is CASSPTGYPYNEQFF.

The chain joins TRBV7-9 to TRBJ2-7; D possibly corresponds to TRBD1 (6 bases). CDR1 and CDR2 (germline): SEHNR, FQNEAQ (reference sequence). The V and J ends lost 5 bases and 0 bases respectively, with 14 bases between them. CDR3 size: 15 residues. The CDR3 sequence is CASSRGQPNSYEQYF. The CDR3 DNA sequence: TGTGCCAGCAGCCGGGGACAACCCAACTCCTACGAGCAGTACTTC.

The rearrangement links TRBV24-1 to TRBJ2-1; D not certain. CDR3 length equals 14 residues. Germline CDR1 KGHDR, CDR2 SFDVKD. Trimming pared 3 bases from V and 7 bases from J, leaving 12 bases between. The CDR3, as DNA: TGTGCCACCAGTGATCCCCGAGGTAGTAATGAGCAGTTCTTC. This encodes CATSDPRGSNEQFF.

The chain links TRBV27 to TRBJ1-5, with 7 bases that match TRBD1. Germline CDR1 reads MNHEY; CDR2 reads SMNVEV (reference sequence). V gave up 8 bases and J gave up 2 bases; unmatched junction bases: 9. CDR3 length: 15 residues. CDR3: CASGDRVFGNQPQHF. The DNA for the CDR3 is TGTGCCAGCGGAGACAGGGTTTTTGGCAATCAGCCCCAGCATTTT.

V usage is TRBV6-2 or TRBV6-3 and J usage is TRBJ2-1; TRBD2 aligns across 8 bases. The CDR3 consists of 19 residues. The J segment lost 6 bases and the V segment lost 0 bases, leaving 16 bases of the junction unmatched. Germline V CDR1 and CDR2: MNHEY, SVGEGT. CDR3 nucleotides: TGTGCCAGCAGTTACTCGAAAACTTCGGGACTAGTGCCCCTCAATGAGCAGTTCTTC. Protein: CASSYSKTSGLVPLNEQFF.

The CDR3 spells CASSWGTVSTEAFF. In nucleotides, the CDR3 is TGTGCCAGCAGCTGGGGGACAGTAAGTACTGAAGCTTTCTTT. The chain couples TRBV7-2 to TRBJ1-1; 7 nucleotides align to TRBD1. The V segment lost 4 bases and the J segment 5 bases; nucleotides outside the gene matches: 7. Germline CDR1 and CDR2: SGHTA and FQGNSA. The CDR3 extends over 14 amino acids.

The V call is TRBV6-2 or TRBV6-3, the J call TRBJ2-7, with TRBD2 matching 8 bases. The CDR3 totals 21 residues. Germline CDR1 and CDR2: MNHEY and SVGEGT. J gave up 2 bases and V 0 bases, and 21 bases lay outside the gene matches. CDR3 sequence (DNA): TGTGCCAGCAGTTACTCGATTTCAAGACGGGGGGGCCAGAGATTCGCCTACGAGCAGTACTTC. The encoded protein is CASSYSISRRGGQRFAYEQYF.